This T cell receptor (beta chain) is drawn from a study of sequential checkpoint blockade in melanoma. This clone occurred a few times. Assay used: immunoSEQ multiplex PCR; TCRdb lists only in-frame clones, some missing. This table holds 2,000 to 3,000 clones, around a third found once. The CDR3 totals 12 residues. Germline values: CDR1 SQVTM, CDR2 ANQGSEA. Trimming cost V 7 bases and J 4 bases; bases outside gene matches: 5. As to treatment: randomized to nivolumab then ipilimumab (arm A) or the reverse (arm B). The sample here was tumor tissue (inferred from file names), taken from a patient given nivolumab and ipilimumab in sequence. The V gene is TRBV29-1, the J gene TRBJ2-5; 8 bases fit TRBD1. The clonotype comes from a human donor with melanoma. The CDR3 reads CSGGQGSETQYF. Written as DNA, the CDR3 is TGCAGCGGAGGACAGGGCTCAGAGACCCAGTACTTC.